The clone carrying this TCR beta chain was detected a few times. This CDR3 comprises 13 residues. CDR1 and CDR2 from the germline V gene are DFQATT and SNEGSKA (reference sequence). V lost 7 bases to trimming and J lost 8 bases, with 20 bases between them. Via MiXCR, TCRdb re-called the RT-PCR reads, giving one row per CDR3 protein. The table includes about 700,000 distinct CDR3 sequences, approximately 15% detected once. The chain recombines TRBV20-1 with TRBJ1-1; D remains unclear. This clonotype originated in a female donor in good health, serving as a healthy control. The sample taken for sequencing was memory CD4+ T cells from blood. The CDR3 loop reads CSVSTTAPTEAFF. Here the CDR3 DNA reads TGCAGTGTCTCCACAACAGCCCCGACCGAAGCTTTCTTT.